These 9 T cell receptor beta chains were all obtained from the same sample, sequenced in a study of blood T cell repertoires in COVID-19. Sequencing used immunoSEQ multiplex PCR; TCRdb keeps in-frame clones, though not all of them. The sample lists tens of thousands of clones, approximately 83% seen once, with less than 20% in the top ten. Sequences were obtained from peripheral blood. These receptors all come from a human donor in a cohort sampled during active COVID-19. The donor label of this sample is uncertain.

This clone was detected a few times. The rearrangement links TRBV6-5 to TRBJ1-2; possibly TRBD1 for D (5 bases). V was cut by 0 bases and J by 8 bases, with 16 bases left in between. This CDR3 has 15 residues. Germline values: CDR1 MNHEY, CDR2 SVGAGI. The CDR3 DNA reads as TGTGCCAGCAGTTACTCCCGGAGCGGCGGGGGGGGCTACACCTTC. Amino acid sequence: CASSYSRSGGGGYTF.

This chain uses TRBV5-1 with TRBJ2-1, with 7 bases aligning to TRBD1. This CDR3 is built from 15 residues. Germline lookup yields CDR1 SGHRS and CDR2 YFSETQ. J was trimmed by 2 bases and V by 4 bases; bases with no gene match: 6. CDR3 loop: CASSLLTGPYNEQFF. CDR3 DNA sequence: TGCGCCAGCAGCCTGCTGACAGGGCCCTACAATGAGCAGTTCTTC. Full variable domain (outside the CDR3, taken from reference TRBV5-1 and TRBJ2-1): KAGVTQTPRYLIKTRGQQVTLSCSPISGHRSVSWYQQTPGQGLQFLFEYFSETQRNKGNFPGRFSGRQFSNSRSEMNVSTLELGDSALYLCASSLLTGPYNEQFFGPGTRLTVL.

As regards this clone: The same CDR3 can be traced to other DNA sequences in this sample. V and J are TRBV11-3 and TRBJ2-7; 8 positions agree with TRBD1. The junction had 1 base not matched to a gene; V was cut back by 1 base and J by 2 bases. CDR1 and CDR2 from the germline V gene are SGHNT and YENEEA. The CDR3 covers 14 residues. The DNA of the CDR3 is TGTGCCAGCAGCTTAGGGACAGGGACCTACGAGCAGTACTTC. Its protein is CASSLGTGTYEQYF.

This clone was detected once. The chain has TRBV29-1 and TRBJ1-1, with D possibly matching TRBD1 (5 bases). The germline CDR1 and CDR2 sequences are SQVTM and ANQGSEA. The CDR3 extends over 14 amino acids. Trimming left V 8 bases short and J 2 bases short, with 18 bases between. This chain's CDR3 is CSIQTQGGNTEAFF. CDR3 bases: TGCAGCATTCAAACTCAGGGAGGAAACACTGAAGCTTTCTTT.

A single count supports this clone. The chain is built from TRBV5-1 and TRBJ2-5; the D gene is possibly TRBD1 (8 bases). V was pared by 4 bases and J by 1 base, with 14 bases between. Germline loops: CDR1 SGHRS, CDR2 YFSETQ. This CDR3 comprises 15 residues. This CDR3 is CASSGGDRIQETQYF. The CDR3, as DNA: TGCGCCAGCAGCGGGGGGGACAGGATCCAAGAGACCCAGTACTTC.

The chain is built from TRBV7-8 and TRBJ1-6; a possible D gene is TRBD1 (5 bases). The CDR3 is 15 residues long. Trimming pared 2 bases from V and 5 bases from J, leaving 10 bases between. The germline V gene encodes CDR1 SGHVS and CDR2 FQNEAQ. CDR3: CASSLTGQDNSPLHF. The CDR3 nucleotides are TGTGCCAGCAGCTTAACAGGCCAAGATAATTCACCCCTCCACTTT.

The chain joins TRBV13 to TRBJ1-2; D possibly corresponds to TRBD1 (5 bases). Per germline, CDR1 PRHDT and CDR2 FYEKMQ (reference sequence). The length of the CDR3 is 14 residues. Trimming left V 1 base short and J 6 bases short, with 12 bases between. CDR3 coding DNA: TGTGCCAGCAGCTTAGTGGGGCGGACGGATGGCTACACCTTC. Its protein product is CASSLVGRTDGYTF.

The chain links TRBV9 to TRBJ1-4, with 7 bases lining up with TRBD1. In germline, CDR1 is SGDLS, CDR2 YYNGEE. This CDR3 contains 17 residues. V dropped 5 bases and J dropped 4; count of bases not matched to a gene: 14. The CDR3 bases are TGTGCCAGCAGGGTTAGCCCATTTGGGACAGTTAATGAAAAACTGTTTTTT. Protein: CASRVSPFGTVNEKLFF.

The J gene is TRBJ1-1, the V gene TRBV6-6; TRBD1 matches 8 bases. The germline V gene has CDR1 MNHNY and CDR2 SVGAGI (reference sequence). The trim removed 7 bases at V and 4 bases at J, leaving 11 bases unmatched. This CDR3 region has 15 residues. The CDR3, as DNA: TGTGCCAGCACCTGGACAGGGTCTTCGGGCACTGAAGCTTTCTTT. It specifies CASTWTGSSGTEAFF.